This entry lists 32 T cell receptor beta chains sequenced from one sample in a study of blood T cell repertoires in COVID-19. Produced via immunoSEQ multiplex PCR; TCRdb's table is partial and in-frame only. The table shows 95,000 to 150,000 clones, with about nine tenths occurring only once. Sequencing was done on a sample of peripheral blood. The receptors were gathered from a middle-aged man with acute or convalescent COVID-19.

This chain connects TRBV7-6 to TRBJ2-7; D possibly corresponds to TRBD2 (6 bases). From germline, CDR1 is SGHVS and CDR2 FNYEAQ. The CDR3 is made up of 16 amino acids. Trimming took 0 bases from V and 4 from J, leaving 16 bases between them. The CDR3 sequence: CASSLAPRDFGYEQYF. CDR3 in DNA: TGTGCCAGCAGCTTAGCGCCCAGGGACTTCGGTTACGAGCAGTACTTC.

Of note for this clone: A read error may account for a junction end that differs from germline. This chain joins TRBV6-5 and TRBJ2-1, with D hard to call. The germline CDR1 and CDR2 sequences are MNHEY and SVGAGI. The CDR3 has 15 residues. The CDR3: CASSDSLSSYNEQFF. CDR3 DNA sequence: TGTGCCAGCAGTGACTCCTTGAGCTCCTACAATGAGCAGTTCTTC.

The J gene is TRBJ1-4, the V gene TRBV24-1; D might be TRBD1 (6 bases). Trimming removed 3 bases at V and 5 bases at J, with 12 bases between. The V gene's germline CDR1 is KGHDR and CDR2 SFDVKD. This CDR3 comprises 15 residues. The CDR3 bases are TGTGCCACCAGTGATACCAGGGGCAGCAATGAAAAACTGTTTTTT. Translating gives CATSDTRGSNEKLFF.

This clone was observed once. The rearrangement joins TRBV6-6 to TRBJ1-5; TRBD1 matches 8 bases. The V segment lost 5 bases and the J segment 2 bases; nucleotides outside the gene matches: 11. Germline-derived CDR1 and CDR2 are MNHNY and SVGAGI (reference sequence). This CDR3 has 17 residues. CDR3 amino acids: CASSPHIQTGGNQPQHF. The CDR3 coding sequence is TGTGCCAGCAGTCCACACATCCAGACAGGGGGCAATCAGCCCCAGCATTTT.

The rearrangement uses TRBV30 and TRBJ2-1, with 8 bases aligning to TRBD2. CDR3 length: 15 amino acids. Trimming took 5 bases from V and 8 from J; bases not matched to a gene: 14. Germline CDR1 reads GTSNPN; CDR2 reads SVGIG (reference sequence). The CDR3 is CAWVTGTSRLDEQFF. For the CDR3, the DNA is TGTGCCTGGGTCACCGGGACTAGTAGGTTAGATGAGCAGTTCTTC.

The gene calls are TRBV18 and TRBJ1-1, with 7 bases fitting TRBD1. V lost 6 bases to trimming and J lost 0 bases; unmatched junction nucleotides: 16. The CDR3 length is 18 residues. Looked up from germline, CDR1 is KGHSH and CDR2 is LQKENI. CDR3 in DNA: TGTGCCAGCTCCGCTTCCCAGCCAGGGGGGTTGATGAACACTGAAGCTTTCTTT. It yields the protein CASSASQPGGLMNTEAFF.

V and J are TRBV27 and TRBJ1-6; D perhaps matches TRBD1 (6 bases). The CDR3 is 16 amino acids. Germline V gene data show CDR1 as MNHEY and CDR2 as SMNVEV (reference sequence). V was pared by 2 bases and J by 10 bases, with 18 bases between. The CDR3 bases are TGTGCCAGCAGTTTACGCGACAGGTTGTCACCCTCACCCCTCCACTTT. Translating it yields CASSLRDRLSPSPLHF.

The chain is built from TRBV6-1 and TRBJ1-2; 9 bases align to TRBD1. The CDR3 spans 18 residues. Germline lookup yields CDR1 MNHNS and CDR2 SASEGT. V lost 4 bases, J lost 6 bases, and 18 bases stayed unmatched. The CDR3 DNA reads TGTGCCAGCAGTGTTCCCGGGACAGGGTTATCCACCAAAGATGGCTACACCTTC. It specifies CASSVPGTGLSTKDGYTF.

The J gene is TRBJ1-1, the V gene TRBV7-3; 8 nucleotides match TRBD1. Germline CDR1 and CDR2: SGHTA and FQGTGA. The V and J ends lost 5 bases and 1 base, in that order; junction bases with no gene match: 6. The CDR3 is 15 amino acids. CDR3 coding DNA: TGTGCCAGCAGCCAGGCAGGGGGCAGGAACACTGAAGCTTTCTTT. Protein product: CASSQAGGRNTEAFF.

CDR3 protein: CASSFSRPNTEAFF. DNA for the CDR3: TGCGCCAGCAGCTTCTCCAGGCCGAACACTGAAGCTTTCTTT. The chain employs TRBV5-1 and TRBJ1-1; D is ambiguous. The CDR3 totals 14 residues. Germline lookup yields CDR1 SGHRS and CDR2 YFSETQ. V was pared by 2 bases and J by 1 base, with 9 bases between.

The chain combines TRBV9 with TRBJ2-2; TRBD2 matches at 7 bases. J gave up 9 bases and V 0 bases, and 11 bases lay outside the gene matches. CDR3 length equals 16 residues. Germline V lookup: CDR1 SGDLS, CDR2 YYNGEE. CDR3 loop: CASSVEAGVLGRELFF. CDR3 bases: TGTGCCAGCAGCGTAGAGGCGGGAGTGCTCGGGAGGGAGCTGTTTTTT.

The chain joins TRBV5-1 to TRBJ2-7, with 7 positions matching TRBD2. This CDR3 is 15 amino acids long. Trimming at V came to 6 bases and at J to 2 bases, leaving 11 bases not matched to a gene. The germline gives CDR1 SGHRS, CDR2 YFSETQ. The CDR3 DNA reads TGCGCCAGCACCGACCTCGGGGAGGGCCCCTACGAGCAGTACTTC. This gives the protein CASTDLGEGPYEQYF.

The J gene is TRBJ2-1, the V gene TRBV4-1, with 7 bases matching TRBD2. Germline V CDR1 and CDR2: MGHRA, YSYEKL. Trimming removed 5 bases from V and 4 bases from J; junction bases left unmatched: 14. The CDR3 contains 17 residues. The CDR3 DNA follows: TGCGCCAGCAGCATACTAGCGCCGGAGGTCGGGTACAATGAGCAGTTCTTC. Protein: CASSILAPEVGYNEQFF.

Regarding this clone: The identical CDR3 is also encoded by other nucleotide sequences in the sample. The chain employs TRBV18 and TRBJ2-5; D is possibly TRBD2 (5 bases). V lost 3 bases and J lost 2, with 7 bases in between. The germline V gene has CDR1 KGHSH and CDR2 LQKENI. The CDR3 extends over 13 amino acids. In nucleotides, the CDR3 is TGTGCCAGCTCACCCGGACTGCAAGAGACCCAGTACTTC. It yields the protein CASSPGLQETQYF.

This chain joins TRBV4-3 and TRBJ1-2; perhaps TRBD1 as D (5 bases). Germline V gene lookup returns CDR1 LGHNA and CDR2 YSLEER. Trimming removed 0 bases at V and 7 bases at J, with 18 bases between. The CDR3 totals 16 residues. CDR3 nucleotides: TGCGCCAGCAGCCAAGAAACGGGTCAGGGTTTAGGTGGCTACACCTTC. This translates into CASSQETGQGLGGYTF.

This chain joins TRBV11-2 and TRBJ2-1; 11 nucleotides line up with TRBD2. Germline V gene sequence: CDR1 SGHAT, CDR2 FQNNGV. The CDR3 spans 17 residues. The trim removed 5 bases at V and 8 bases at J, leaving 14 bases unmatched. CDR3: CASSPPSFSGRGDEQFF. The CDR3 DNA is TGTGCCAGCAGCCCCCCCTCCTTTAGCGGGAGGGGCGATGAGCAGTTCTTC.

V and J are TRBV5-1 and TRBJ2-1; perhaps TRBD1 as D (6 bases). The CDR3 length is 12 residues. Trimming shortened V by 4 bases and J by 9 bases, and 11 bases separated the two germline ends. CDR1 is SGHRS, CDR2 YFSETQ, per germline. CDR3 nucleotide sequence: TGCGCCAGCAGCCGACAGGAGGTTGAGCAGTTCTTC. It specifies CASSRQEVEQFF.

This clone was counted a few times. The J gene is TRBJ2-7, the V gene TRBV5-1; D might be TRBD1 (6 bases). Germline-derived CDR1 and CDR2 are SGHRS and YFSETQ. Between the trimmed V and J ends, which lost 4 bases and 0 bases, there was a span of 11 bases. The CDR3 totals 14 residues. DNA for the CDR3: TGCGCCAGCAGCCCGACAGGTGCCTCCTACGAGCAGTACTTC. Translating gives CASSPTGASYEQYF.

The DNA of the CDR3 is TGTGCCAGTCGGGACAGGGAAAGGAGAAACACCATATATTTT. This codes for CASRDRERRNTIYF. The rearrangement joins TRBV19 to TRBJ1-3, with 9 bases identical to TRBD1. The CDR3 is made up of 14 amino acids. V was clipped by 8 bases and J by 5 bases; unmatched bases: 7. Per germline, CDR1 LNHDA and CDR2 SQIVND (reference sequence).

This chain joins TRBV30 and TRBJ1-2; D remains unclear. V shed 5 bases and J shed 4 bases, with 20 bases lying between them. CDR3 length equals 15 residues. The germline gives CDR1 GTSNPN, CDR2 SVGIG (reference sequence). Here the CDR3 DNA reads TGTGCCTGGGTTATCGGTGGGCCCCTTGGCTATGGCTACACCTTC. It translates to CAWVIGGPLGYGYTF.

The chain employs TRBV5-1 and TRBJ2-2, with D maybe TRBD1 (6 bases). The V end was cut by 6 bases, the J end by 1 base, with 7 bases between. Germline V gene sequence: CDR1 SGHRS, CDR2 YFSETQ. The length of the CDR3 is 13 residues. The CDR3 DNA sequence: TGCGCCAGCAACAGGGAGAACACCGGGGAGCTGTTTTTT. Residues: CASNRENTGELFF.

V and J are TRBV4-1 and TRBJ1-5, with 9 bases identical to TRBD1. J was trimmed by 7 bases and V by 2 bases; bases with no gene match: 9. The CDR3 runs to 16 residues. Germline loops: CDR1 MGHRA, CDR2 YSYEKL. The CDR3 spells CASSQLTGGSRQPQHF. In DNA form, the CDR3 reads TGCGCCAGCAGCCAACTAACAGGGGGCTCAAGGCAGCCCCAGCATTTT.

The V call is TRBV30, the J call TRBJ2-1; no definite D call. This CDR3 comprises 14 residues. Germline CDR1 reads GTSNPN; CDR2 reads SVGIG (reference sequence). The V end was cut by 3 bases, the J end by 0 bases, with 9 bases between. This CDR3 reads CAWRVESSYNEQFF. CDR3 DNA: TGTGCCTGGAGGGTAGAGAGCTCCTACAATGAGCAGTTCTTC.

Here the CDR3 reads CADRQGLNTEAFF. In DNA, the CDR3 is TGTGCCGACCGCCAGGGGTTGAACACTGAAGCTTTCTTT. This chain uses TRBV2 with TRBJ1-1, with D possibly matching TRBD1 (6 bases). CDR3 length: 13 amino acids. Trimming shortened V by 11 bases and J by 0 bases, and 13 bases separated the two germline ends. Germline CDR1 is SNHLY and CDR2 is FYNNEI.

The chain employs TRBV27 and TRBJ1-6; a weak D match, TRBD1 (5 bases). Trimming took 5 bases from V and 10 from J, leaving 33 bases between them. Per the germline V gene, CDR1 is MNHEY and CDR2 is SMNVEV (reference sequence). The CDR3 totals 20 residues. CDR3 residues: CASSQTPFNSRGAGGSPLHF. CDR3 DNA sequence: TGTGCCAGCAGTCAAACCCCCTTCAATTCTCGGGGTGCCGGGGGGTCACCCCTCCACTTT.

This clone has a handful of counts. The CDR3 nucleotides are TGTGCCAGTAGCTTAAAAACAGACAACTATGGCTACACCTTC. Its translation: CASSLKTDNYGYTF. The J gene is TRBJ1-2, the V gene TRBV19; D gene ambiguous. The CDR3 is 14 residues long. V lost 6 bases and J 2 bases, leaving 13 bases between the germline ends. Germline V CDR1 and CDR2: LNHDA, SQIVND (reference sequence).

V is TRBV24-1 and J is TRBJ2-2; no reliable D call. This CDR3 comprises 14 residues. V was cut by 1 base and J by 3 bases, with 5 bases left in between. The germline gives CDR1 KGHDR, CDR2 SFDVKD. CDR3 residues: CATSDFPDTGELFF. DNA of the CDR3: TGTGCCACCAGTGATTTCCCAGACACCGGGGAGCTGTTTTTT.

This clone was picked up one time. The chain combines TRBV12-1 with TRBJ2-2; the D segment call TRBD2 is taken from the table without a DNA check. TRBV12-1 is reported as a pseudogene. The CDR3 consists of 15 residues. CDR3 amino acids: CASSPAPSDAGELFF. The CDR3 nucleotides read TGTGCCAGCAGCCCCGCTCCTAGCGACGCCGGGGAGCTGTTTTTT.

The V call is TRBV12-3 or TRBV12-4, the J call TRBJ1-1; D unclear. V lost 1 base and J lost 8, with 11 bases in between. CDR3 length: 13 residues. The CDR3 sequence: CASSLGGGQEAFF. CDR3 in DNA: TGTGCCAGCAGTTTAGGCGGAGGGCAAGAAGCTTTCTTT.

The chain uses TRBV30 and TRBJ1-2; no firm D call. This CDR3 is built from 12 residues. Looked up from germline, CDR1 is GTSNPN and CDR2 is SVGIG (reference sequence). V was trimmed by 1 base and J by 4 bases, leaving 7 bases between them. In DNA form, the CDR3 reads TGTGCCTGGAGTGAGCCCGGCTATGGCTACACCTTC. Translation: CAWSEPGYGYTF.

The chain recombines TRBV19 with TRBJ2-2; 8 nucleotides line up with TRBD2. Germline values: CDR1 LNHDA, CDR2 SQIVND (reference sequence). The junction had 6 bases not matched to a gene; V was cut back by 3 bases and J by 6 bases. This CDR3 is 15 amino acids long. Written as DNA, the CDR3 is TGTGCCAGTAGTATGTCGGGGGGGACCTCCGGGGAGCTGTTTTTT. It codes for CASSMSGGTSGELFF.

V is TRBV19 and J is TRBJ1-1; tentatively, D is TRBD1 (6 bases). The CDR3 is 15 amino acids. The V and J ends lost 6 bases and 2 bases respectively, with 16 bases between them. Germline CDR1 is LNHDA and CDR2 is SQIVND (reference sequence). The CDR3 reads CASSLQGTLNTEAFF. The CDR3, as DNA: TGTGCCAGTAGCCTACAGGGAACTTTAAACACTGAAGCTTTCTTT. Variable domain in full (rest from reference TRBV19 and TRBJ1-1): DGGITQSPKYLFRKEGQNVTLSCEQNLNHDAMYWYRQDPGQGLRLIYYSQIVNDFQKGDIAEGYSVSREKKESFPLTVTSAQKNPTAFYLCASSLQGTLNTEAFFGQGTRLTVV.